The next 30 T cell receptor beta chains were all read from a single sample in a study of blood T cell repertoires in COVID-19. Some clones are missing from TCRdb's copy, which holds only in-frame ones; the method was immunoSEQ multiplex PCR. Here the sample spans 300,000 or so clones, around nine tenths being singletons. Sequencing was carried out using peripheral blood. These receptors were collected from a man in his forties or fifties with active or convalescent COVID-19.

The count of this clone is one. The rearrangement uses TRBV7-3 and TRBJ2-2; TRBD1 matches 9 bases. V trimming: 4 bases; J trimming: 5 bases; junction bases outside the gene matches: 11. The CDR3 contains 17 residues. Germline CDR1 reads SGHTA; CDR2 reads FQGTGA. CDR3 loop: CASSSLLGTGMTGELFF. The CDR3 nucleotides read TGTGCCAGCAGCTCCCTCCTCGGGACAGGGATGACCGGGGAGCTGTTTTTT.

The sample holds a few counts of this clone. This sequence joins TRBV7-2 and TRBJ1-5; tentatively, D is TRBD1 (5 bases). Per the germline V gene, CDR1 is SGHTA and CDR2 is FQGNSA. V was trimmed by 5 bases and J by 4 bases, leaving 18 bases between them. This CDR3 region has 16 residues. CDR3 bases: TGTGCCAGCAGCCCCACCGTGGGGGGGTGGAATCAGCCCCAGCATTTT. It codes for CASSPTVGGWNQPQHF.

V gene TRBV3-1 (or the pseudogene TRBV3-2) combines with J gene TRBJ1-5; 8 bases are a match to TRBD1. The germline V gene encodes CDR1 LGHDT and CDR2 YNNKEL (reference sequence). The CDR3 covers 15 residues. V dropped 4 bases and J dropped 0; count of bases not matched to a gene: 2. CDR3 DNA sequence: TGTGCCAGCAGCCTGGGACAGGATAGCAATCAGCCCCAGCATTTT. Amino acids: CASSLGQDSNQPQHF.

The chain carries TRBV5-4 and TRBJ1-6; TRBD1 agrees at 7 bases. V lost 4 bases and J lost 7; bases outside the gene matches: 8. CDR1 and CDR2 (germline): SGHNT, YYREEE (reference sequence). The CDR3 extends over 15 amino acids. CDR3 amino acids: CASSKGQAPNSPLHF. DNA for the CDR3: TGTGCCAGCAGCAAAGGACAGGCGCCCAATTCACCCCTCCACTTT.

This chain links TRBV11-3 with TRBJ1-1; D remains ambiguous. This CDR3 has 13 amino acids. Trimming left V 2 bases short and J 4 bases short, with 8 bases between. CDR1 and CDR2 from the germline V gene are SGHNT and YENEEA. In DNA form, the CDR3 reads TGTGCCAGCAGCTTACAGAGAGGCACTGAAGCTTTCTTT. Translating it yields CASSLQRGTEAFF.

This chain joins TRBV18 and TRBJ2-7, with TRBD2 as a possible D gene (6 bases). CDR3 size: 14 residues. Trimming pared 0 bases from V and 2 bases from J, leaving 8 bases between. Germline V gene sequence: CDR1 KGHSH, CDR2 LQKENI. CDR3 bases: TGTGCCAGCTCACCACCGGGACTCCCCTACGAGCAGTACTTC. Its translation: CASSPPGLPYEQYF.

V gene TRBV6-7 combines with J gene TRBJ2-5, with 7 positions matching TRBD1. TRBV6-7 is filed as an ORF, its function uncertain. V lost 0 bases, J lost 0 bases, and 7 bases stayed unmatched. This CDR3 region has 17 residues. The CDR3: CASSYSRDSPYQETQYF. As DNA, the CDR3 is TGTGCCAGCAGTTACTCACGGGACAGCCCCTACCAAGAGACCCAGTACTTC.

As for this clone: This specimen includes other DNA sequences encoding the same CDR3. The J gene is TRBJ2-1, the V gene TRBV27; 8 bases align to TRBD1. CDR1 and CDR2 (germline): MNHEY, SMNVEV (reference sequence). This CDR3 contains 14 residues. V gave up 2 bases and J gave up 7 bases; unmatched junction bases: 4. The CDR3 here is CASSLRQGANEQFF. CDR3 DNA: TGTGCCAGCAGTTTAAGGCAGGGGGCGAATGAGCAGTTCTTC.

J is TRBJ1-4 and V is TRBV18; D remains ambiguous. Germline assignment: CDR1 KGHSH and CDR2 LQKENI. Trimming stripped 3 bases from V and 5 bases from J, with 10 bases between. The CDR3 is 14 residues long. The CDR3: CASSPRDANEKLFF. In DNA, the CDR3 is TGTGCCAGCTCACCGAGGGATGCCAATGAAAAACTGTTTTTT.

The rearrangement joins TRBV6-5 to TRBJ2-7, with 7 positions matching TRBD2. V gave up 0 bases and J gave up 1 base; unmatched junction bases: 6. Germline-derived CDR1 and CDR2 are MNHEY and SVGAGI. The CDR3 loop spans 16 amino acids. The CDR3 DNA reads TGTGCCAGCAGTTACTCGAAGAGCGGGGCTTCCTACGAGCAGTACTTC. Translating it yields CASSYSKSGASYEQYF.

The J gene is TRBJ2-3, the V gene TRBV6-1, with 8 bases aligning to TRBD1. Germline V gene lookup returns CDR1 MNHNS and CDR2 SASEGT. The CDR3 contains 19 residues. V lost 2 bases, J lost 4 bases, and 17 bases stayed unmatched. The CDR3 sequence is CASSERLGLTQDRADTQYF. The CDR3 DNA sequence: TGTGCCAGCAGTGAACGCCTCGGTCTGACACAGGACAGGGCAGATACGCAGTATTTT.

This chain connects TRBV30 to TRBJ1-2; D not resolved. V lost 3 bases to trimming and J lost 5 bases, with 22 bases between them. CDR1 GTSNPN and CDR2 SVGIG come from the germline V gene (reference sequence). This CDR3 comprises 16 residues. CDR3 nucleotides: TGTGCCTGGAGAGGGAGCGGGCCCTCGTTGGGTTATGGCTACACCTTC. Translating it yields CAWRGSGPSLGYGYTF.

The chain couples TRBV7-3 to TRBJ2-1, with 15 bases that match TRBD2. The CDR3 is made up of 15 amino acids. Germline CDR1 reads SGHTA; CDR2 reads FQGTGA. V shed 2 bases and J 8 bases; nucleotides not matched to a gene: 1. The CDR3 coding sequence is TGTGCCAGCAGCTTAGGACTAGCGGGAGGGGATGAGCAGTTCTTC. As protein: CASSLGLAGGDEQFF.

J is TRBJ2-3 and V is TRBV19; D ambiguous. The CDR3 runs 15 residues. V lost 1 base and J lost 1, with 9 bases in between. The germline gives CDR1 LNHDA, CDR2 SQIVND (reference sequence). CDR3: CASSIVGRRTDTQYF. DNA of the CDR3: TGTGCCAGTAGTATAGTGGGCAGACGCACAGATACGCAGTATTTT. The full variable domain, in which reference TRBV19 and TRBJ2-3 provide the parts outside the CDR3, is DGGITQSPKYLFRKEGQNVTLSCEQNLNHDAMYWYRQDPGQGLRLIYYSQIVNDFQKGDIAEGYSVSREKKESFPLTVTSAQKNPTAFYLCASSIVGRRTDTQYFGPGTRLTVL.

This clone occurred once. The J gene is TRBJ1-2, the V gene TRBV24-1; the D gene is possibly TRBD1 (5 bases). This CDR3 comprises 14 residues. V was pared by 2 bases and J by 4 bases, with 10 bases between. Germline V CDR1 and CDR2: KGHDR, SFDVKD. The CDR3 bases are TGTGCCACCAGTGATTCGGGCAGGGTCTATGGCTACACCTTC. The encoded protein is CATSDSGRVYGYTF.

This chain connects TRBV11-2 to TRBJ2-1; 14 positions agree with TRBD2. This CDR3 contains 16 residues. The germline V gene has CDR1 SGHAT and CDR2 FQNNGV. V lost 7 bases, J lost 8 bases, and 10 bases stayed unmatched. In nucleotides, the CDR3 is TGTGCCAGCACCCTACTTGGGACTAGCGGGAGTTATGAGCAGTTCTTC. It yields the protein CASTLLGTSGSYEQFF. The full variable domain, rest sourced from reference TRBV11-2 and TRBJ2-1, is EAGVAQSPRYKIIEKRQSVAFWCNPISGHATLYWYQQILGQGPKLLIQFQNNGVVDDSQLPKDRFSAERLKGVDSTLKIQPAKLEDSAVYLCASTLLGTSGSYEQFFGPGTRLTVL.

This clone was detected once. The chain is built from TRBV9 and TRBJ1-2, with a weak D call TRBD1 (5 bases). V was clipped by 0 bases and J by 3 bases, with 12 bases between them. The CDR3 is made up of 15 amino acids. Germline V gene lookup returns CDR1 SGDLS and CDR2 YYNGEE. Here the CDR3 DNA reads TGTGCCAGCAGCGTAGGGGGCCCTCGGGACTATGGCTACACCTTC. Translated: CASSVGGPRDYGYTF.

This chain connects TRBV12-3 or TRBV12-4 to TRBJ1-2; no definite D call. The CDR3 extends over 12 amino acids. The V gene lost 6 bases and the J gene lost 5 bases, with 10 bases spanning the gap. The CDR3 is CASSTEAYGYTF. CDR3 bases: TGTGCCAGCAGCACAGAAGCTTATGGCTACACCTTC.

The CDR3 protein is CASSEPGLAGGNEQFF. DNA for the CDR3: TGTGCCAGCAGTGAGCCGGGACTAGCGGGTGGCAATGAGCAGTTCTTC. The chain has TRBV6-1 and TRBJ2-1; 12 bases agree with TRBD2. V trimming: 3 bases; J trimming: 6 bases; junction bases outside the gene matches: 6. Germline CDR1 reads MNHNS; CDR2 reads SASEGT. The CDR3 runs 16 residues.

The chain links TRBV2 to TRBJ2-3, with 8 bases lining up with TRBD2. The length of the CDR3 is 18 residues. V gave up 8 bases and J gave up 0 bases; unmatched junction bases: 16. CDR1 and CDR2 from the germline V gene are SNHLY and FYNNEI. The CDR3 sequence is CASESSGRTTPSTDTQYF. The CDR3 DNA reads as TGTGCCAGCGAGTCAAGCGGGAGAACCACCCCCAGCACAGATACGCAGTATTTT.

The J gene is TRBJ1-2, the V gene TRBV5-5; no firm D call. CDR3 length: 14 residues. Per the germline V gene, CDR1 is SGHKS and CDR2 is YYEKEE (reference sequence). V was clipped by 4 bases and J by 2 bases, with 12 bases between them. CDR3 bases: TGTGCCAGCAGCCCGGTGGTAGCCAACTATGGCTACACCTTC. Residues: CASSPVVANYGYTF.

The V gene is TRBV7-2, the J gene TRBJ1-2; D gene uncertain. CDR1 is SGHTA, CDR2 FQGNSA, per germline. V lost 5 bases, J lost 5 bases, and 15 bases lay in between. The CDR3 spans 14 residues. The DNA of the CDR3 is TGTGCCAGCAGCCTATCGGGAGGCGAGTATGGCTACACCTTC. Protein sequence: CASSLSGGEYGYTF.

The rearrangement joins TRBV5-1 to TRBJ2-7, with a tentative D call TRBD1 (6 bases). V was clipped by 4 bases and J by 4 bases, with 18 bases between them. This CDR3 comprises 15 residues. Germline V gene sequence: CDR1 SGHRS, CDR2 YFSETQ. The chain's CDR3 is CASSQMTGFSYEQYF. The CDR3 region has the DNA TGCGCCAGCAGCCAAATGACAGGTTTTAGTTACGAGCAGTACTTC. The full variable domain, rest sourced from reference TRBV5-1 and TRBJ2-7, is KAGVTQTPRYLIKTRGQQVTLSCSPISGHRSVSWYQQTPGQGLQFLFEYFSETQRNKGNFPGRFSGRQFSNSRSEMNVSTLELGDSALYLCASSQMTGFSYEQYFGPGTRLTVT.

V is TRBV5-1 and J is TRBJ2-7; TRBD2 agrees at 7 bases. V dropped 10 bases and J dropped 1; count of bases not matched to a gene: 20. Germline V gene data show CDR1 as SGHRS and CDR2 as YFSETQ. The CDR3 totals 17 residues. Here the CDR3 reads CAGGGRIRLSRSYEQYF. Here the CDR3 DNA reads TGCGCCGGGGGAGGGAGGATAAGGTTAAGTAGGTCCTACGAGCAGTACTTC.

This clone has a single count. CDR3 nucleotide sequence: TGTGCCAGCGGGCAAGGGGGCGTGTACTATGGCTACACCTTC. Translating gives CASGQGGVYYGYTF. The rearrangement links TRBV6-6 to TRBJ1-2; 7 positions match TRBD1. This CDR3 is 14 amino acids long. After removal of 8 bases from V and 3 bases from J, the junction contained 9 bases not matched to a gene. The germline V gene encodes CDR1 MNHNY and CDR2 SVGAGI (reference sequence).

V usage is TRBV5-1 and J usage is TRBJ1-1; 9 bases agree with TRBD1. The CDR3 is made up of 14 amino acids. Unmatched junction bases numbered 3, after V lost 5 bases and J lost 1 base. CDR1 SGHRS and CDR2 YFSETQ come from the germline V gene. The CDR3 DNA is TGCGCCAGCAGTCAACAGGGGGCGAACACTGAAGCTTTCTTT. Translating it yields CASSQQGANTEAFF.

The V gene is TRBV2, the J gene TRBJ1-5, with TRBD1 as a possible D gene (5 bases). V lost 4 bases to trimming and J lost 2 bases, with 6 bases between them. Germline V CDR1 and CDR2: SNHLY, FYNNEI. This CDR3 has 13 amino acids. The DNA of the CDR3 is TGTGCCAGCAGTGGCAGGGGCAATCAGCCCCAGCATTTT. This sequence encodes CASSGRGNQPQHF.

The chain uses TRBV24-1 and TRBJ2-1; 12 nucleotides align to TRBD1. Germline V gene lookup returns CDR1 KGHDR and CDR2 SFDVKD. The J segment lost 9 bases and the V segment lost 4 bases, leaving 6 bases of the junction unmatched. This CDR3 contains 15 residues. DNA for the CDR3: TGTGCCACCAGTGACCCAGGGACAGGGGGCTTTGAGCAGTTCTTC. It yields the protein CATSDPGTGGFEQFF.

The chain employs TRBV4-2 and TRBJ1-1, with 9 bases identical to TRBD1. The V gene's germline CDR1 is LGHNA and CDR2 YNFKEQ. The CDR3 extends over 15 amino acids. Trimming cost V 5 bases and J 0 bases; bases outside gene matches: 4. The CDR3 nucleotides are TGTGCCAGCAGCAGACAGGGGGTGATGAACACTGAAGCTTTCTTT. It encodes CASSRQGVMNTEAFF.

The chain links TRBV5-1 to TRBJ1-3; possibly TRBD1 for D (5 bases). The CDR3 spans 15 residues. V was clipped by 2 bases and J by 4 bases, with 13 bases between them. Germline V gives CDR1 SGHRS, CDR2 YFSETQ. CDR3 coding DNA: TGCGCCAGCAGCTTTCGGGAGGGACCAGGAAACACCATATATTTT. This translates into CASSFREGPGNTIYF.